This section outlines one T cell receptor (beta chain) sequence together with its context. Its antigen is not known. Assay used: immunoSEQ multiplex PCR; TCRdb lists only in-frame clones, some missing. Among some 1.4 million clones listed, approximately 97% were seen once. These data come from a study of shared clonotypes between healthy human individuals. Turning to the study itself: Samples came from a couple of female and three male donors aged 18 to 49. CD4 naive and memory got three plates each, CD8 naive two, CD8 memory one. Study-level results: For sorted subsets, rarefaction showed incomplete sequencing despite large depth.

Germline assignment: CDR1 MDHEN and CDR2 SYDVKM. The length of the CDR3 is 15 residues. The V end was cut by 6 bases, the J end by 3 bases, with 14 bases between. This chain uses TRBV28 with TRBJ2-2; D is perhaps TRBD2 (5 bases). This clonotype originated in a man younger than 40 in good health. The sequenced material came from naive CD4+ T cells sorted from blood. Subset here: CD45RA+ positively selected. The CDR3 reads CASRDRGIDTGELFF. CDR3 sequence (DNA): TGTGCCAGCAGGGACCGAGGGATAGACACCGGGGAGCTGTTTTTT.